Shown below are 10 T cell receptor beta chains from a single sample sequenced in a study of T-cell reconstitution after alpha-beta-depleted transplantation in children. Preparation of the TCRbeta library involved a method that used unique molecular identifiers. TCRdb passed the PCR reads through MiXCR, listing each CDR3 protein once. The repertoire holds a few hundred thousand distinct CDR3 sequences, with 10% to 15% as singletons. The sample in question was PBMCs, obtained from the stem cell graft. These receptors all come from a human donor who donated a stem cell graft to a child with Fanconi anemia.

This clonotype was observed a handful of times. The CDR3 region is CATSATSGGSYNEQFF. CDR3 DNA sequence: TGTGCCACCAGCGCCACTAGCGGGGGCTCCTACAATGAGCAGTTCTTC. The chain joins TRBV15 to TRBJ2-1, with 11 positions matching TRBD2. This CDR3 has 16 amino acids. The germline V gene has CDR1 LNHNV and CDR2 YYDKDF (reference sequence). J was trimmed by 0 bases and V by 5 bases; bases with no gene match: 3.

The chain employs TRBV5-5 and TRBJ1-2; D not resolved. The germline V gene encodes CDR1 SGHKS and CDR2 YYEKEE (reference sequence). The CDR3 totals 14 residues. V lost 0 bases, J lost 1 base, and 7 bases lay in between. CDR3 loop: CASSLEHLNYGYTF. The CDR3 nucleotides are TGTGCCAGCAGCTTGGAACACCTTAACTATGGCTACACCTTC.

Turning to this clonotype: The CDR3 end shows no conserved phenylalanine or tryptophan, and so a read error is likely. J is TRBJ2-1 and V is TRBV29-1; 9 positions agree with TRBD2. This CDR3 comprises 14 residues. V was clipped by 5 bases and J by 12 bases; unmatched bases: 14. Germline CDR1 is SQVTM and CDR2 is ANQGSEA. CDR3 nucleotides: TGCAGCGTTCGCGGGGGGGCCGGCTTGGGCGGGCAGTTCTTG. Translating it yields CSVRGGAGLGGQFL.

This chain joins TRBV7-8 and TRBJ2-5, with D maybe TRBD1 (5 bases). Trimming cost V 0 bases and J 5 bases, with 13 bases left between them. Germline V lookup: CDR1 SGHVS, CDR2 FQNEAQ. This CDR3 is 15 amino acids long. The CDR3 DNA sequence: TGTGCCAGCAGCTTAGCCCCAATGGGGCGGGAGACCCAGTACTTC. Amino acids: CASSLAPMGRETQYF.

The J gene is TRBJ2-3, the V gene TRBV5-1; tentatively, D is TRBD2 (6 bases). Trimming stripped 0 bases from V and 2 bases from J, with 13 bases between. This CDR3 has 16 amino acids. Germline assignment: CDR1 SGHRS and CDR2 YFSETQ. Written as DNA, the CDR3 is TGCGCCAGCAGCTTGGCCATGCGGGGATCCACAGATACGCAGTATTTT. It encodes CASSLAMRGSTDTQYF.

The V and J genes are TRBV4-2 and TRBJ1-4, with 11 bases lining up with TRBD1. V was clipped by 2 bases and J by 7 bases; unmatched bases: 6. Germline loops: CDR1 LGHNA, CDR2 YNFKEQ. The CDR3 is 16 amino acids. CDR3 nucleotides: TGTGCCAGCAGCCAACCCCTGGGGACAGGGGGTGAAAAACTGTTTTTT. Translated: CASSQPLGTGGEKLFF.

The chain recombines TRBV2 with TRBJ2-1; TRBD2 is a possible D gene (6 bases). Germline values: CDR1 SNHLY, CDR2 FYNNEI. V was trimmed by 7 bases and J by 9 bases, leaving 22 bases between them. The CDR3 has 15 residues. CDR3 loop: CASNVGGITATEQFF. In DNA, the CDR3 is TGTGCCAGCAACGTGGGAGGAATCACGGCGACTGAGCAGTTCTTC.

This clonotype was detected a few times. The rearrangement joins TRBV7-9 to TRBJ2-3, with TRBD2 identical over 7 bases. The CDR3 extends over 14 amino acids. The germline CDR1 and CDR2 sequences are SEHNR and FQNEAQ (reference sequence). With 8 bases clipped from V and 5 bases from J, the junction kept 10 bases outside the gene matches. This chain's CDR3 is CASSARRGRDTQYF. The DNA of the CDR3 is TGTGCCAGCTCCGCTCGCCGCGGGAGAGATACGCAGTATTTT.

This clonotype was recorded a few times. V gene TRBV7-8 combines with J gene TRBJ1-5, with D uncertain. The CDR3 loop spans 12 amino acids. The V gene's germline CDR1 is SGHVS and CDR2 FQNEAQ. V lost 11 bases to trimming and J lost 7 bases, with 15 bases between them. This chain's CDR3 is CAYPRAKQPQHF. For the CDR3, the DNA is TGTGCCTACCCGCGCGCAAAGCAGCCCCAGCATTTT.

The chain employs TRBV2 and TRBJ2-2, with 8 bases that match TRBD1. The CDR3 loop spans 15 amino acids. V lost 5 bases to trimming and J lost 4 bases; unmatched junction nucleotides: 6. Germline V gene sequence: CDR1 SNHLY, CDR2 FYNNEI. The CDR3, as DNA: TGTGCCAGCAGTCCCAGGGGGCGCGGCACCGGGGAGCTGTTTTTT. Translated: CASSPRGRGTGELFF.